This T cell receptor (beta chain) derives from a study of identifying expanded T cells in peripheral blood. Here immunoSEQ multiplex PCR was the method, and the copy in TCRdb shows in-frame clones only, minus some. The profile covers some 78,000 clones, with 84% appearing a single time and roughly a fifth taken by the ten largest. V gave up 3 bases and J gave up 0 bases, with 9 bases separating them. CDR1 and CDR2 (germline): LNHDA, SQIVND (reference sequence). The CDR3 extends over 14 amino acids. This rearrangement joins TRBV19 to TRBJ2-7, with no clear D. Sequencing input: blood. The TCR originated in a person between 18 and 75 years old in good health. The CDR3 bases are TGTGCCAGTAGTATCGGTCGGCTCTCCTACGAGCAGTACTTC. This gives the protein CASSIGRLSYEQYF.